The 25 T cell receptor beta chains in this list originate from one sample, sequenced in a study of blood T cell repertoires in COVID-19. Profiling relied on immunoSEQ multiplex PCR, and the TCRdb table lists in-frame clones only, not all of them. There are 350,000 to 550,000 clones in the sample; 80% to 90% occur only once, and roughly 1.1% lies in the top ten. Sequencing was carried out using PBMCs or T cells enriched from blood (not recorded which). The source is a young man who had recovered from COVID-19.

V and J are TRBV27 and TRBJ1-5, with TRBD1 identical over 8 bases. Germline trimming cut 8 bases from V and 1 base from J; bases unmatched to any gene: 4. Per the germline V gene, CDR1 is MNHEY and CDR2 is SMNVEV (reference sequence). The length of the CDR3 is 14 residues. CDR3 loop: CASEGTGSNQPQHF. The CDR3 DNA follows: TGTGCCAGCGAGGGGACAGGCAGCAATCAGCCCCAGCATTTT.

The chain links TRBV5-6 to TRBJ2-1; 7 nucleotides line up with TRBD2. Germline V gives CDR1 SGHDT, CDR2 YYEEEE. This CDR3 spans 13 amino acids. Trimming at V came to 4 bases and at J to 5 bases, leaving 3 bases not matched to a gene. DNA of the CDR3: TGTGCCAGCAGCCCGGGACTAAACAATGAGCAGTTCTTC. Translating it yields CASSPGLNNEQFF.

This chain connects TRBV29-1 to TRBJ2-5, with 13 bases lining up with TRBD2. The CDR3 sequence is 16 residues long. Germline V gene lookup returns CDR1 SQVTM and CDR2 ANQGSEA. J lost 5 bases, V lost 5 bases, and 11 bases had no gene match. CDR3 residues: CSVSGTSGEPGETQYF. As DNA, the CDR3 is TGCAGCGTTTCCGGGACTAGCGGGGAGCCGGGGGAGACCCAGTACTTC.

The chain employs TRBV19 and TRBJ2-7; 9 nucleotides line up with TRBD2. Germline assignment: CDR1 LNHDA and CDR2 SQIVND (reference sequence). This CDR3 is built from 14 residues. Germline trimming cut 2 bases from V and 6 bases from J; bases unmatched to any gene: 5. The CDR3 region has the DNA TGTGCCAGTAGTATAATAGCGGGAGCGGTCGAGCAGTACTTC. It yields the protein CASSIIAGAVEQYF.

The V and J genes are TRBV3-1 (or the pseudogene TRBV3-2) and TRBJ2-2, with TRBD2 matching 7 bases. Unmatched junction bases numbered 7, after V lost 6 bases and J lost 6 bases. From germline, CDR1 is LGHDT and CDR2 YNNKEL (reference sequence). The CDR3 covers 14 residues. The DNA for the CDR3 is TGTGCCAGCAGACAGGCAGGGAGGGCCGGGGAGCTGTTTTTT. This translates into CASRQAGRAGELFF.

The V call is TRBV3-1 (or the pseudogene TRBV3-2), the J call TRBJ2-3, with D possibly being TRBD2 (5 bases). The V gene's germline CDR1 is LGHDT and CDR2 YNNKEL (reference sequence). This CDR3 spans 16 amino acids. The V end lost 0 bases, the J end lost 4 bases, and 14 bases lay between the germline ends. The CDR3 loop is CASSQDVTTYADTQYF. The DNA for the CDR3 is TGTGCCAGCAGCCAAGACGTGACTACCTACGCAGATACGCAGTATTTT.

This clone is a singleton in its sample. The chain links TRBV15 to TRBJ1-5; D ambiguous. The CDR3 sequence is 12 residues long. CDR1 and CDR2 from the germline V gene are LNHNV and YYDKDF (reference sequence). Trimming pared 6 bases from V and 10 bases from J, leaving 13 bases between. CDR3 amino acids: CATSLSGGPQHF. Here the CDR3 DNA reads TGTGCCACCAGTCTTTCAGGTGGACCCCAGCATTTT.

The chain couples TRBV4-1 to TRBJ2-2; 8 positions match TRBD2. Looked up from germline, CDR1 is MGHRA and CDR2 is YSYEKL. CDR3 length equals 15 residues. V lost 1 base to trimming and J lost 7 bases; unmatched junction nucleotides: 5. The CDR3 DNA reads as TGCGCCAGCAGCCAAGGACTAGCGACGAGCGGGGAGCTGTTTTTT. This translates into CASSQGLATSGELFF.

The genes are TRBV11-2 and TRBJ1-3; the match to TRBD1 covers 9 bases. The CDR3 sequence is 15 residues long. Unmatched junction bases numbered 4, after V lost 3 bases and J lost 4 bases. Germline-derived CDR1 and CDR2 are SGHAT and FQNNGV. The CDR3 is CASSFRQGVGNTIYF. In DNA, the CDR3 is TGTGCCAGCAGCTTCAGACAGGGGGTCGGAAACACCATATATTTT.

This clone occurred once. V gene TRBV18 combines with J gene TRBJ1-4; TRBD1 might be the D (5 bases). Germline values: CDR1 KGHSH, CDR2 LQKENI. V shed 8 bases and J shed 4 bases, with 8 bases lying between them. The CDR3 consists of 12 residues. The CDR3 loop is CASADSNEKLFF. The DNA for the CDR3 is TGTGCCAGCGCAGACAGTAATGAAAAACTGTTTTTT.

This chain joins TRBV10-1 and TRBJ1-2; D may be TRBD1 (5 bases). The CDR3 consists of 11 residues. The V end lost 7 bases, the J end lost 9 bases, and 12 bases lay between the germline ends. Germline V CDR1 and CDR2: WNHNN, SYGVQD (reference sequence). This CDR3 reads CASKGLLRYTF. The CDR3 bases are TGCGCCAGCAAGGGACTCCTCCGCTACACCTTC.

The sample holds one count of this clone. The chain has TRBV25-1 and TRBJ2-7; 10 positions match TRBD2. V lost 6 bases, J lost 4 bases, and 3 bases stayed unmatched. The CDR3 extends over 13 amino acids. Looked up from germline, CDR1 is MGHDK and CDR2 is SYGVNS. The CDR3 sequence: CASSRLAGYEQYF. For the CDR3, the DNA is TGTGCCAGCAGCAGACTAGCGGGTTACGAGCAGTACTTC.

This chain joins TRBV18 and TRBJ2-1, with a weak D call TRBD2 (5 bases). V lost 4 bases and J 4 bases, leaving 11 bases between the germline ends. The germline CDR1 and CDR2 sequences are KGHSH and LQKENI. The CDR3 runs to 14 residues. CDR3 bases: TGTGCCAGCTCACAGCGGACTGCTTACAATGAGCAGTTCTTC. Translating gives CASSQRTAYNEQFF. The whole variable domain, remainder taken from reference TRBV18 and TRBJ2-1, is NAGVMQNPRHLVRRRGQEARLRCSPMKGHSHVYWYRQLPEEGLKFMVYLQKENIIDESGMPKERFSAEFPKEGPSILRIQQVVRGDSAAYFCASSQRTAYNEQFFGPGTRLTVL.

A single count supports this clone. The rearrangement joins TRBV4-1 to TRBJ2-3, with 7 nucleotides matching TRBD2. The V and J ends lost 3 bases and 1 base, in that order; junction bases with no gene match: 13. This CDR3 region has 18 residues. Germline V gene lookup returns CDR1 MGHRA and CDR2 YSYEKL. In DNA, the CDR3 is TGCGCCAGCAGCCAGAACATGATTCGCGGGAGCCGCACAGATACGCAGTATTTT. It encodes CASSQNMIRGSRTDTQYF.

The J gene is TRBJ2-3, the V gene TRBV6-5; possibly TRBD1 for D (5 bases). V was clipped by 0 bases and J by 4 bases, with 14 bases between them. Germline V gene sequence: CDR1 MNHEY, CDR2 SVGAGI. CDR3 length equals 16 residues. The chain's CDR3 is CASSYSTVGRSDTQYF. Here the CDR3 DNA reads TGTGCCAGCAGTTACTCGACAGTAGGACGTTCAGATACGCAGTATTTT.

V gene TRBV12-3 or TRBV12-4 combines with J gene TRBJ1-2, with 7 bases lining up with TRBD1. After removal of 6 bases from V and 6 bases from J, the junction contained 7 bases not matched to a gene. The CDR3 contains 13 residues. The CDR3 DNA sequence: TGTGCCAGCAGCCATGGGACAGCGGATGGCTACACCTTC. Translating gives CASSHGTADGYTF.

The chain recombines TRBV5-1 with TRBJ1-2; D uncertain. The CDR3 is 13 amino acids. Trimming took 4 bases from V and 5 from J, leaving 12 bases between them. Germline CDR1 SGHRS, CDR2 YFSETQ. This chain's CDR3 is CASSLGITYGYTF. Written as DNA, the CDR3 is TGCGCCAGCAGCCTCGGGATAACATATGGCTACACCTTC.

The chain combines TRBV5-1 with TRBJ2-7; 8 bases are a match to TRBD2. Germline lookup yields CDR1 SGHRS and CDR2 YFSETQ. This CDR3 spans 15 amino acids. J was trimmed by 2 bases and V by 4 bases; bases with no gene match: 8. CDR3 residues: CASSLVAGHTYEQYF. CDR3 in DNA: TGCGCCAGCAGCCTAGTAGCGGGACACACCTACGAGCAGTACTTC.

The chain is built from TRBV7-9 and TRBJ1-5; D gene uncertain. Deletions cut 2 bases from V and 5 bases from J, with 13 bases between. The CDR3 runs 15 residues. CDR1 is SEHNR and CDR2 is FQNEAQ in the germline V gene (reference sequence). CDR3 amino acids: CASSLSTGGDQPQHF. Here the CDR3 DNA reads TGTGCCAGCAGCTTATCTACGGGAGGAGATCAGCCCCAGCATTTT.

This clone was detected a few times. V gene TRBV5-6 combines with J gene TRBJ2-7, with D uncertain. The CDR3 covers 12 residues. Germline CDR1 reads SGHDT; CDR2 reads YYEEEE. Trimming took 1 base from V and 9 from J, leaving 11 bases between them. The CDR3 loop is CASSLWPSGQYF. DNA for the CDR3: TGTGCCAGCAGCTTGTGGCCGTCGGGGCAGTACTTC.

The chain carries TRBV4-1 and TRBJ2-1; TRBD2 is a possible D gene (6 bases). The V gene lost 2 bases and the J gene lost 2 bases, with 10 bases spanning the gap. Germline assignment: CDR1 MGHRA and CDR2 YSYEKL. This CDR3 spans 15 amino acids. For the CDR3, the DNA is TGCGCCAGCAGCCAACTAGCGAACGCCTACAATGAGCAGTTCTTC. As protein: CASSQLANAYNEQFF.

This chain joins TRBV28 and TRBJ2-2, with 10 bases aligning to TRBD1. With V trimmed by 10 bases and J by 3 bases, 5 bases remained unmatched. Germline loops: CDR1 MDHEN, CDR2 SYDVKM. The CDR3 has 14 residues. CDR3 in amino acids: CAIPGQGYTGELFF. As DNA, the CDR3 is TGTGCCATCCCGGGACAGGGGTACACCGGGGAGCTGTTTTTT.

The CDR3 DNA follows: TGTGCCAGCAGTTTACAAACGATCGGGGGTGGCGAGCAGTACTTC. It encodes CASSLQTIGGGEQYF. The chain couples TRBV27 to TRBJ2-7; D is possibly TRBD2 (6 bases). The CDR3 consists of 15 residues. Germline V gene lookup returns CDR1 MNHEY and CDR2 SMNVEV (reference sequence). The germline V and J ends were trimmed by 2 bases and 6 bases, with 17 bases remaining between them.

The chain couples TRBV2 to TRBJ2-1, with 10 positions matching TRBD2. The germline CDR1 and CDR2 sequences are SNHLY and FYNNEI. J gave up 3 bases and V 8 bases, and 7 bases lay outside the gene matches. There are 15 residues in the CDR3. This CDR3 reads CASRRTSGVYNEQFF. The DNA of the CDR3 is TGTGCCAGCCGCCGGACTAGCGGCGTCTACAATGAGCAGTTCTTC.

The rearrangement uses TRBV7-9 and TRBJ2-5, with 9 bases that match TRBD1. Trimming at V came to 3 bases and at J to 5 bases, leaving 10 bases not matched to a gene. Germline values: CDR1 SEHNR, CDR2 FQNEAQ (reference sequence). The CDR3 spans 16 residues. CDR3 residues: CASSFGGQGIWETQYF. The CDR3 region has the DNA TGTGCCAGCAGCTTTGGGGGACAGGGTATCTGGGAGACCCAGTACTTC.